Following are 7 T cell receptor beta chains from one sample sequenced in a study of CXCR3-negative and CXCR3-positive naive CD8 T cells. UMI labels and 5' RACE were used to prepare the TRB cDNA libraries. No DNA is given; TCRdb re-called the 5' RACE reads and lists each CDR3 protein once. This sample lists some 66,000 distinct CDR3 sequences; its ten largest clones have about 1.5%. Sequenced material: naive CXCR3- CD8+ T cells from blood. Described subset: CD45RO-CCR7+CD27+CD95- naive CD8+ T cells lacking CXCR3 (TNR3-). These receptors all stem from a human donor in good health. Some clones in this sample may be carry-over from other donors' samples.

This chain joins TRBV28 and TRBJ2-2; TCRdb outputs TRBD1, but without DNA this stays unchecked. The V gene's germline CDR1 is MDHEN and CDR2 SYDVKM. The CDR3 consists of 14 residues. The CDR3: CASQGGPNTGELFF.

V usage is TRBV20-1 and J usage is TRBJ2-1; the TCRdb D gene call, TRBD2, has no DNA to confirm it. Germline V CDR1 and CDR2: DFQATT, SNEGSKA (reference sequence). The CDR3 spans 15 residues. CDR3 region: CSARGLGTSRNEQFF.

The gene calls are TRBV29-1 and TRBJ2-2; the D gene TCRdb calls, TRBD1, cannot be checked with no DNA. The CDR3 sequence is 12 residues long. Germline CDR1 and CDR2: SQVTM and ANQGSEA. The CDR3 here is CSVVQGAGELFF.

The J gene is TRBJ2-1, the V gene TRBV4-1. Germline CDR1 and CDR2: MGHRA and YSYEKL. The CDR3 runs to 15 residues. The CDR3 loop reads CASSPTSSSYNEQFF.

The chain carries TRBV5-1 and TRBJ2-1; the D call of TRBD2 rests on TCRdb alone, since no DNA is present to check it. Germline CDR1 is SGHRS and CDR2 is YFSETQ. This CDR3 region has 14 residues. The CDR3 sequence is CASSPGPPLDEQFF.

This rearrangement joins TRBV7-3 to TRBJ2-7; TCRdb reports TRBD1, a call that lacks DNA to check it against. The germline V gene has CDR1 SGHTA and CDR2 FQGTGA. This CDR3 is built from 14 residues. CDR3 amino acids: CASSFGGGDSEQYF.

This chain joins TRBV20-1 and TRBJ1-5; without DNA, the TCRdb call of TRBD1 cannot be checked. The CDR3 runs 16 residues. CDR1 and CDR2 (germline): DFQATT, SNEGSKA (reference sequence). CDR3 protein: CSARGPRQGWNQPQHF.